This T cell receptor (beta chain) was identified during a study of radiation and T cells in renal cell carcinoma. TCRdb's table, derived via immunoSEQ multiplex PCR, lists solely in-frame clones and lacks some. This table has 80,000 or so clones, 89% appearing once. This clone showed up just a few times. As for time point: blood 4 weeks post-SBRT, at nephrectomy. Treatment defined: 15 Gy SBRT to primary tumor, nephrectomy 4 weeks later. The sequence derives from a woman aged 70 to 79 with renal cell carcinoma. The starting material was blood, obtained from a patient whose treatment included radiotherapy and nephrectomy.

CDR3 DNA: TGTGCCAGCAGTACTAGCGGGGGTGAGCAGTTCTTC. Translation gives CASSTSGGEQFF. V usage is TRBV28 and J usage is TRBJ2-1; 11 nucleotides match TRBD2. The CDR3 covers 12 residues. Germline CDR1 and CDR2: MDHEN and SYDVKM. V shed 5 bases, J shed 9 bases, and the junction held 0 bases outside the gene matches.